The 5 T cell receptor beta chains presented below share a single source sample, sequenced in a study of identical twins. From the 5' RACE reads, TCRdb called clonotypes with MiXCR, one entry per CDR3 protein. The sample has roughly 1,500,000 distinct CDR3 sequences, 25% to 35% seen once. The specimen sequenced was cord blood. The receptors derive from a newborn girl in good health.

V is TRBV20-1 and J is TRBJ2-1; possible D gene TRBD2, 6 bases. Germline CDR1 reads DFQATT; CDR2 reads SNEGSKA (reference sequence). The CDR3 contains 15 residues. Deletions cut 1 base from V and 2 bases from J, with 12 bases between. The CDR3 bases are TGCAGTGCTAGAGGACTAGGTGGAGCCTACAATGAGCAGTTCTTC. It yields the protein CSARGLGGAYNEQFF.

The V and J genes are TRBV4-2 and TRBJ2-5; D unresolved. CDR1 is LGHNA, CDR2 YNFKEQ, per germline. Trimming pared 3 bases from V and 4 bases from J, leaving 15 bases between. The CDR3 covers 15 residues. The CDR3 loop is CASSQAPDLSETQYF. The DNA for the CDR3 is TGTGCCAGCAGCCAGGCTCCGGACCTATCAGAGACCCAGTACTTC.

This clonotype came up a few times. The chain carries TRBV4-1 and TRBJ1-2; D remains ambiguous. Germline-derived CDR1 and CDR2 are MGHRA and YSYEKL. V shed 1 base and J shed 4 bases, with 10 bases lying between them. There are 14 residues in the CDR3. The CDR3 spells CASSQGPLSYGYTF. The DNA of the CDR3 is TGCGCCAGCAGCCAAGGCCCTCTGAGCTATGGCTACACCTTC.

V gene TRBV14 combines with J gene TRBJ1-6; D unresolved. CDR1 is SGHDN, CDR2 FVKESK, per germline. V shed 0 bases and J shed 0 bases, with 3 bases lying between them. CDR3 length: 15 amino acids. The CDR3 spells CASSQDLSYNSPLHF. The CDR3 nucleotides are TGTGCCAGCAGCCAAGATCTCTCCTATAATTCACCCCTCCACTTT.

This clonotype occurred a few times. The chain uses TRBV20-1 and TRBJ2-1, with TRBD2 matching over 10 bases. The J call may be wrong; the DNA end is better matched by TRBJ2-7. The germline V gene encodes CDR1 DFQATT and CDR2 SNEGSKA (reference sequence). The CDR3 has 14 amino acids. CDR3 DNA: TGCAGTGCCGCTAGCGGGAGCTCCTACAATGAGCAGTACTTC. Residues: CSAASGSSYNEQYF.